Following are 30 T cell receptor beta chains from one sample sequenced in a study of blood T cell repertoires in COVID-19. The assay was immunoSEQ multiplex PCR, and TCRdb's table has in-frame clones only and misses some. The sample carries 200,000 to 300,000 clones, around 90% recorded once. The sample taken for sequencing was peripheral blood. The receptors derive from a woman aged 25 to 39 with acute or convalescent COVID-19.

This clone was observed once. This chain joins TRBV6-5 and TRBJ2-7, with 9 positions matching TRBD2. The CDR3 runs 16 residues. V trimming: 0 bases; J trimming: 7 bases; junction bases outside the gene matches: 10. Per germline, CDR1 MNHEY and CDR2 SVGAGI. The CDR3 loop is CASSYSPASGAGEQYF. The CDR3 region has the DNA TGTGCCAGCAGTTACTCTCCGGCTAGCGGGGCGGGGGAGCAGTACTTC.

V gene TRBV19 combines with J gene TRBJ1-1; D not resolved. The V and J ends lost 3 bases and 3 bases respectively, with 11 bases between them. Per the germline V gene, CDR1 is LNHDA and CDR2 is SQIVND (reference sequence). This CDR3 spans 14 amino acids. Written as DNA, the CDR3 is TGTGCCAGTAGTATCCCCGGGGTTCACACTGAAGCTTTCTTT. Protein product: CASSIPGVHTEAFF.

The J gene is TRBJ2-7, the V gene TRBV5-1, with 10 bases identical to TRBD1. Germline V CDR1 and CDR2: SGHRS, YFSETQ. Trimming at V came to 0 bases and at J to 2 bases, leaving 5 bases not matched to a gene. The CDR3 spans 16 residues. The CDR3 DNA sequence: TGCGCCAGCAGCTTGGAGGGACAGGGGCGACCCTACGAGCAGTACTTC. This translates into CASSLEGQGRPYEQYF.

A note on this clone: The CDR3 carries no conserved terminal phenylalanine or tryptophan, so it likely arises from a read error. No DNA is shown, since the ends of the CDR3 on it are uncertain; the CDR3 is the one TCRdb lists. The J gene is TRBJ1-1, the V gene TRBV6-6; the D call in the table, TRBD1, was not verified against the DNA. Per germline, CDR1 MNHNY and CDR2 SVGAGI (reference sequence). From its first to its last residue, the CDR3 has 12 amino acids. CDR3 region: CASSYSGQGLFI.

The chain couples TRBV4-1 to TRBJ2-2, with 7 bases fitting TRBD1. This CDR3 has 14 amino acids. V shed 0 bases and J 7 bases; nucleotides not matched to a gene: 2. Germline values: CDR1 MGHRA, CDR2 YSYEKL. As DNA, the CDR3 is TGCGCCAGCAGCCAAGACGGACAGGTCGGGGAGCTGTTTTTT. Amino acid sequence: CASSQDGQVGELFF.

The genes are TRBV6-4 and TRBJ2-1; 7 bases agree with TRBD2. In germline, CDR1 is MRHNA, CDR2 SNTAGT. The trim removed 3 bases at V and 0 bases at J, leaving 5 bases unmatched. The CDR3 has 16 amino acids. In nucleotides, the CDR3 is TGTGCCAGCAGTGAGGAGGGAGGGAGCTCCTACAATGAGCAGTTCTTC. Protein sequence: CASSEEGGSSYNEQFF.

As DNA, the CDR3 is TGTGCCAGCAGTGAACGCGGGACTAGCGGGAGGTATGAGCAGTTCTTC. This gives the protein CASSERGTSGRYEQFF. The chain combines TRBV6-4 with TRBJ2-1, with TRBD2 matching 15 bases. With 3 bases clipped from V and 8 bases from J, the junction kept 5 bases outside the gene matches. The CDR3 runs 16 residues. The germline V gene has CDR1 MRHNA and CDR2 SNTAGT.

This chain connects TRBV10-3 to TRBJ2-2; TRBD2 matches at 12 bases. Germline V lookup: CDR1 ENHRY, CDR2 SYGVKD. Losses at the gene ends were 3 bases for V and 7 bases for J; bases not matched to a gene: 3. The length of the CDR3 is 15 residues. The chain's CDR3 is CAISEGLAGNGELFF. The CDR3 DNA reads as TGTGCCATCAGTGAAGGACTAGCGGGGAACGGGGAGCTGTTTTTT.

This chain uses TRBV5-1 with TRBJ2-2; 7 nucleotides align to TRBD1. The length of the CDR3 is 15 residues. CDR1 and CDR2 from the germline V gene are SGHRS and YFSETQ. The ends lost 1 base at V and 3 bases at J; junction bases unmatched: 3. The CDR3 DNA sequence: TGCGCCAGCAGCTTGCCAGGGGGATACACCGGGGAGCTGTTTTTT. Translated, it gives CASSLPGGYTGELFF.

This chain links TRBV4-2 with TRBJ2-3; weak D call: TRBD2 (5 bases). The germline V gene has CDR1 LGHNA and CDR2 YNFKEQ. CDR3 size: 17 residues. The V and J ends lost 0 bases and 2 bases respectively, with 15 bases between them. The CDR3: CASSQEGGLAHTDTQYF. CDR3 nucleotides: TGTGCCAGCAGCCAAGAAGGTGGGCTAGCCCACACAGATACGCAGTATTTT.

Concerning this clone: The sample carries other DNA sequences with the same CDR3. The chain carries TRBV6-5 and TRBJ1-2; D is undetermined. The V end lost 0 bases, the J end lost 8 bases, and 7 bases lay between the germline ends. The CDR3 covers 12 residues. The germline V gene has CDR1 MNHEY and CDR2 SVGAGI. CDR3 amino acids: CASSYSGGGYTF. CDR3 coding DNA: TGTGCCAGCAGTTACTCTGGTGGCGGCTACACCTTC.

The genes are TRBV10-1 and TRBJ2-2, with 8 bases that match TRBD2. V dropped 6 bases and J dropped 2; count of bases not matched to a gene: 14. The CDR3 contains 18 residues. Germline CDR1 reads WNHNN; CDR2 reads SYGVQD (reference sequence). DNA for the CDR3: TGCGCCAGCAGCCCCGCCGGGACTAGAAGGTTAAACACCGGGGAGCTGTTTTTT. Its protein product is CASSPAGTRRLNTGELFF.

V is TRBV20-1 and J is TRBJ2-7; 7 bases are a match to TRBD2. The CDR3 loop spans 11 amino acids. Per germline, CDR1 DFQATT and CDR2 SNEGSKA (reference sequence). The V and J ends lost 7 bases and 5 bases, in that order; junction bases with no gene match: 5. CDR3 sequence (DNA): TGCAGTGGGGACTACGACCACGAGCAGTACTTC. Its translation: CSGDYDHEQYF.

V and J are TRBV5-4 and TRBJ2-1; TRBD1 aligns across 11 bases. With V trimmed by 2 bases and J by 8 bases, 6 bases remained unmatched. The CDR3 consists of 15 residues. Germline loops: CDR1 SGHNT, CDR2 YYREEE (reference sequence). The CDR3 spells CASSFLDRGLYEQFF. The CDR3 DNA follows: TGTGCCAGCAGCTTTCTGGACAGGGGGCTTTATGAGCAGTTCTTC. Complete variable domain (other parts from reference TRBV5-4 and TRBJ2-1): ETGVTQSPTHLIKTRGQQVTLRCSSQSGHNTVSWYQQALGQGPQFIFQYYREEENGRGNFPPRFSGLQFPNYSSELNVNALELDDSALYLCASSFLDRGLYEQFFGPGTRLTVL.

The gene calls are TRBV29-1 and TRBJ2-2; 9 bases are a match to TRBD1. The CDR3 spans 15 residues. Germline V lookup: CDR1 SQVTM, CDR2 ANQGSEA. Trimming took 7 bases from V and 5 from J; bases not matched to a gene: 11. The CDR3 DNA reads TGCAGCGGGGGCTACAGGGGGCTTGGTACCGGGGAGCTGTTTTTT. Protein product: CSGGYRGLGTGELFF.

This clone appeared a single time. The rearrangement joins TRBV19 to TRBJ2-7; 12 bases are shared with TRBD2. In germline, CDR1 is LNHDA, CDR2 SQIVND (reference sequence). V lost 0 bases and J lost 1; bases outside the gene matches: 4. The CDR3 sequence is 17 residues long. The CDR3 DNA reads as TGTGCCAGTAGTATAGAAGGGCTAGCGGGAGGGTCCTACGAGCAGTACTTC. Protein product: CASSIEGLAGGSYEQYF.

As concerns this clone: The junction differs from germline at one of its ends, possibly a read error. V is TRBV7-2 and J is TRBJ2-4; TRBD2 agrees at 7 bases. The length of the CDR3 is 15 residues. The germline gives CDR1 SGHTA, CDR2 FQGNSA. This CDR3 is CASSLVSGTTAFLDF. As DNA, the CDR3 is TGTGCCAGCAGCTTAGTTTCGGGGACTACGGCGTTCTTGGACTTC.

J is TRBJ1-2 and V is TRBV7-2; D unclear. CDR1 and CDR2 (germline): SGHTA, FQGNSA. With 1 base removed from V and 4 bases from J, the gap between germline ends came to 7 bases. CDR3 length equals 13 residues. DNA for the CDR3: TGTGCCAGCAGCTTAGGGGAGACCTATGGCTACACCTTC. As protein: CASSLGETYGYTF.

The rearrangement joins TRBV15 to TRBJ1-5; 9 bases agree with TRBD1. Germline V gene sequence: CDR1 LNHNV, CDR2 YYDKDF (reference sequence). This CDR3 is 15 amino acids long. Unmatched junction bases numbered 5, after V lost 0 bases and J lost 8 bases. Here the CDR3 reads CATSRDRDRVEPQHF. In DNA form, the CDR3 reads TGTGCCACCAGCAGAGATCGGGACAGGGTTGAGCCCCAGCATTTT.

The chain joins TRBV18 to TRBJ2-1; the D is unclear. Trimming cost V 4 bases and J 10 bases, with 8 bases left between them. CDR1 and CDR2 (germline): KGHSH, LQKENI. This CDR3 contains 11 residues. CDR3 DNA sequence: TGTGCCAGCTCACTAGTAAACGAGCAGTTCTTC. Amino acids: CASSLVNEQFF.

The chain carries TRBV6-5 and TRBJ2-7; D not certain. From germline, CDR1 is MNHEY and CDR2 SVGAGI. V gave up 5 bases and J gave up 2 bases, with 10 bases separating them. This CDR3 is 13 amino acids long. CDR3 in DNA: TGTGCCAGCAGTCTAGTTCCCGCCTACGAGCAGTACTTC. This translates into CASSLVPAYEQYF.

The rearrangement uses TRBV18 and TRBJ2-5; D is unclear. In germline, CDR1 is KGHSH, CDR2 LQKENI. There are 15 residues in the CDR3. Trimming removed 3 bases from V and 2 bases from J, with 13 bases in between. CDR3 sequence reads: CASSPIPRGQETQYF. Written as DNA, the CDR3 is TGTGCCAGCTCACCCATCCCGCGAGGACAAGAGACCCAGTACTTC. Full variable domain (rest looked up from reference TRBV18 and TRBJ2-5): NAGVMQNPRHLVRRRGQEARLRCSPMKGHSHVYWYRQLPEEGLKFMVYLQKENIIDESGMPKERFSAEFPKEGPSILRIQQVVRGDSAAYFCASSPIPRGQETQYFGPGTRLLVL.

The V gene is TRBV11-2, the J gene TRBJ2-3; 11 nucleotides align to TRBD2. Germline V gene data show CDR1 as SGHAT and CDR2 as FQNNGV. The CDR3 has 13 residues. The ends lost 7 bases at V and 6 bases at J; junction bases unmatched: 3. In nucleotides, the CDR3 is TGTGCCAGCAAACGGACTAGCGGGGATACGCAGTATTTT. This sequence encodes CASKRTSGDTQYF. The full variable domain, rest sourced from reference TRBV11-2 and TRBJ2-3, is EAGVAQSPRYKIIEKRQSVAFWCNPISGHATLYWYQQILGQGPKLLIQFQNNGVVDDSQLPKDRFSAERLKGVDSTLKIQPAKLEDSAVYLCASKRTSGDTQYFGPGTRLTVL.

The chain is built from TRBV18 and TRBJ2-7; D call uncertain. The CDR3 covers 13 residues. Trimming cost V 3 bases and J 6 bases, with 12 bases left between them. From germline, CDR1 is KGHSH and CDR2 LQKENI. The CDR3 region is CASSPGHSPEQYF. CDR3 nucleotide sequence: TGTGCCAGCTCACCCGGCCACAGTCCCGAGCAGTACTTC.

The gene calls are TRBV19 and TRBJ1-5; D possibly corresponds to TRBD1 (6 bases). Looked up from germline, CDR1 is LNHDA and CDR2 is SQIVND (reference sequence). Trimming took 4 bases from V and 4 from J, leaving 8 bases between them. The CDR3 loop spans 13 amino acids. The CDR3 nucleotides are TGTGCCAGTAGTAAGGACAGTAATCAGCCCCAGCATTTT. It specifies CASSKDSNQPQHF.

This clone was counted once. The V and J genes are TRBV6-5 and TRBJ2-1; TRBD2 agrees at 15 bases. This CDR3 contains 14 residues. CDR1 is MNHEY and CDR2 is SVGAGI in the germline V gene. Trimming took 4 bases from V and 12 from J; bases not matched to a gene: 4. For the CDR3, the DNA is TGTGCCAGCAGTTCGGGACTAGCGGGAGGAGGGCAGTTCTTC. The encoded protein is CASSSGLAGGGQFF.

This clone was detected once. The chain links TRBV6-2 or TRBV6-3 to TRBJ2-3; 7 nucleotides align to TRBD1. The V gene end was trimmed by 5 bases and the J gene end by 0 bases; junction bases not matched to a gene: 14. The CDR3 loop spans 18 amino acids. Germline-derived CDR1 and CDR2 are MNHEY and SVGEGT. The chain's CDR3 is CASSQPSTGAKSTDTQYF. DNA of the CDR3: TGTGCCAGCAGTCAACCTTCCACAGGGGCGAAGAGCACAGATACGCAGTATTTT.

This chain joins TRBV3-1 (or the pseudogene TRBV3-2) and TRBJ1-4; the D gene is possibly TRBD1 (5 bases). Germline loops: CDR1 LGHDT, CDR2 YNNKEL (reference sequence). The CDR3 length is 16 residues. V lost 3 bases to trimming and J lost 3 bases, with 14 bases between them. The chain's CDR3 is CASSHRGTDPNEKLFF. The CDR3 coding sequence is TGTGCCAGCAGCCATCGGGGGACGGACCCTAATGAAAAACTGTTTTTT.

The chain couples TRBV7-2 to TRBJ2-1; TRBD2 is a possible D gene (6 bases). CDR1 is SGHTA and CDR2 is FQGNSA in the germline V gene. This CDR3 has 17 amino acids. V was shortened by 3 bases and J by 0 bases, with 15 bases between the two germline ends. CDR3 protein: CASSLRSGISSYNEQFF. As DNA, the CDR3 is TGTGCCAGCAGCTTGCGTAGCGGTATTAGCTCCTACAATGAGCAGTTCTTC.

This chain joins TRBV19 and TRBJ1-2; D may be TRBD1 (6 bases). The CDR3 extends over 17 amino acids. Trimming cost V 5 bases and J 5 bases, with 24 bases left between them. Germline lookup yields CDR1 LNHDA and CDR2 SQIVND (reference sequence). The chain's CDR3 is CASSPPLAGASRYGYTF. The CDR3 nucleotides are TGTGCCAGTAGTCCCCCCCTGGCAGGGGCCTCCAGATATGGCTACACCTTC.